These 5 T cell receptor beta chains came from one sample sequenced in a study of cytotoxic CD8 clonotypes in ibrutinib-treated CLL. Libraries were prepared by immunoSEQ multiplex PCR; TCRdb keeps only in-frame clonotypes and omits some of them. The sample consists of around 140,000 clones, 75% to 80% of them appearing once. The sample was PBMCs, taken after 24 months of ibrutinib treatment. These receptors were obtained from a human donor with chronic lymphocytic leukemia.

V usage is TRBV7-3 and J usage is TRBJ2-1; TRBD2 aligns across 8 bases. The V gene end was trimmed by 5 bases and the J gene end by 10 bases; junction bases not matched to a gene: 13. The CDR3 is 15 amino acids. CDR1 is SGHTA, CDR2 FQGTGA, per germline. Here the CDR3 DNA reads TGTGCCAGCAGCCCCGCGGGACTAGGAAACCCGGAGCAGTTCTTC. Its protein is CASSPAGLGNPEQFF.

This clone was counted a single time. The chain has TRBV28 and TRBJ2-3; possibly TRBD1 for D (5 bases). The germline V gene has CDR1 MDHEN and CDR2 SYDVKM. V lost 4 bases to trimming and J lost 2 bases, with 13 bases between them. The CDR3 has 15 amino acids. The CDR3 DNA sequence: TGTGCCAGCAGTTCGGCAGGGTCCGACACAGATACGCAGTATTTT. Its translation is CASSSAGSDTDTQYF.

The V call is TRBV11-2, the J call TRBJ2-3; D gene ambiguous. The length of the CDR3 is 13 residues. The V end was cut by 2 bases, the J end by 1 base, with 4 bases between. Per the germline V gene, CDR1 is SGHAT and CDR2 is FQNNGV. The CDR3 region is CASSLPRTDTQYF. The CDR3 coding sequence is TGTGCCAGCAGCTTACCCCGCACAGATACGCAGTATTTT.

The V call is TRBV7-2, the J call TRBJ2-2, with 8 bases identical to TRBD2. This CDR3 spans 17 amino acids. Germline V gives CDR1 SGHTA, CDR2 FQGNSA. Unmatched junction bases numbered 13, after V lost 7 bases and J lost 3 bases. The CDR3 region is CASIPGLDWVDTGELFF. The CDR3 DNA follows: TGTGCCAGCATCCCGGGACTAGATTGGGTCGACACCGGGGAGCTGTTTTTT.

V and J are TRBV7-2 and TRBJ1-1; a weak D match, TRBD1 (5 bases). V was cut by 5 bases and J by 2 bases, with 15 bases left in between. The CDR3 runs to 15 residues. CDR1 and CDR2 (germline): SGHTA, FQGNSA. The CDR3 DNA reads TGTGCCAGCAGCCCCCGCGCGACAGATAACACTGAAGCTTTCTTT. Its translation: CASSPRATDNTEAFF.